This passage covers 10 T cell receptor beta chains from one sample sequenced in a study of STAT5B mutations in CD4+ large granular lymphocyte leukemia. Sequencing used immunoSEQ multiplex PCR; TCRdb keeps in-frame clones, though not all of them. The table shows 8,000 to 10,000 clones, with around 92% occurring only once. The sample comprised PBMCs. These receptors were collected from a woman between 65 and 79 years old with CD4+ T-cell large granular lymphocyte leukemia.

V usage is TRBV7-9 and J usage is TRBJ2-5, with a possible D match to TRBD2 (7 bases). V lost 3 bases and J lost 6, with 14 bases in between. This CDR3 has 14 residues. The germline V gene has CDR1 SEHNR and CDR2 FQNEAQ (reference sequence). This CDR3 is CASSFLGGGQTQYF. DNA of the CDR3: TGTGCCAGCAGCTTCCTAGGGGGGGGGCAGACCCAGTACTTC.

CDR3 nucleotides: TGTGCCAGCAGCTTAGTGACAGGGGCCACTGAAGCTTTCTTT. It translates to CASSLVTGATEAFF. The V gene is TRBV11-2, the J gene TRBJ1-1; 8 positions match TRBD1. The CDR3 has 14 amino acids. Germline V gene lookup returns CDR1 SGHAT and CDR2 FQNNGV. J was trimmed by 4 bases and V by 1 base; bases with no gene match: 2.

This clone appeared a single time. The rearrangement links TRBV7-3 to TRBJ2-7; 9 bases are shared with TRBD1. Germline V CDR1 and CDR2: SGHTA, FQGTGA. The CDR3 is 14 amino acids. With V trimmed by 2 bases and J by 3 bases, 2 bases remained unmatched. The CDR3 DNA follows: TGTGCCAGCAGCTTAGGGACAGGGAACTACGAGCAGTACTTC. Its translation: CASSLGTGNYEQYF.

The chain joins TRBV29-1 to TRBJ2-6; D remains ambiguous. CDR1 and CDR2 (germline): SQVTM, ANQGSEA. Trimming removed 0 bases from V and 1 base from J, with 4 bases in between. This CDR3 has 14 residues. This CDR3 is CSVEESSGANVLTF. CDR3 bases: TGCAGCGTTGAAGAGTCGTCTGGGGCCAACGTCCTGACTTTC.

The chain recombines TRBV5-4 with TRBJ1-1; D remains ambiguous. Trimming took 2 bases from V and 10 from J, leaving 12 bases between them. CDR3 length equals 12 residues. Germline lookup yields CDR1 SGHNT and CDR2 YYREEE (reference sequence). The DNA for the CDR3 is TGTGCCAGCAGCTTTTTTGGAGGTCGAGCTTTCTTT. Its translation is CASSFFGGRAFF.

The rearrangement links TRBV28 to TRBJ1-1; TRBD1 might be the D (6 bases). The length of the CDR3 is 16 residues. V was pared by 6 bases and J by 0 bases, with 17 bases between. CDR1 and CDR2 (germline): MDHEN, SYDVKM. This CDR3 reads CASSLRGEPMNTEAFF. CDR3 sequence (DNA): TGTGCCAGCAGCCTCAGGGGAGAACCAATGAACACTGAAGCTTTCTTT.

The chain uses TRBV27 and TRBJ1-5, with 7 bases matching TRBD1. Germline V CDR1 and CDR2: MNHEY, SMNVEV (reference sequence). V dropped 8 bases and J dropped 4; count of bases not matched to a gene: 20. This CDR3 region has 18 residues. The CDR3 DNA reads as TGTGCCAGCGGACCACTGGGAAACCCGACAGGGTTTAATCAGCCCCAGCATTTT. Translation gives CASGPLGNPTGFNQPQHF.

The V call is TRBV19, the J call TRBJ1-2, with D possibly TRBD1 on 6 matching bases. The CDR3 consists of 13 residues. The V end lost 6 bases, the J end lost 7 bases, and 15 bases lay between the germline ends. CDR1 is LNHDA, CDR2 SQIVND, per germline (reference sequence). CDR3 sequence: CASRQGRDGGYTF. CDR3 DNA: TGTGCCAGTAGACAGGGCAGGGATGGTGGCTACACCTTC. The complete variable domain, with remaining parts taken from reference TRBV19 and TRBJ1-2, reads DGGITQSPKYLFRKEGQNVTLSCEQNLNHDAMYWYRQDPGQGLRLIYYSQIVNDFQKGDIAEGYSVSREKKESFPLTVTSAQKNPTAFYLCASRQGRDGGYTFGSGTRLTVV.

The V and J genes are TRBV5-1 and TRBJ2-3, with a tentative D call TRBD1 (5 bases). The CDR3 extends over 16 amino acids. V was cut by 0 bases and J by 0 bases, with 11 bases left in between. Per the germline V gene, CDR1 is SGHRS and CDR2 is YFSETQ. The CDR3 DNA is TGCGCCAGCAGCTTGGGGGGCCAGCCTAGCACAGATACGCAGTATTTT. Amino acids: CASSLGGQPSTDTQYF.

This clone has more than one count but fewer than ten. This rearrangement joins TRBV30 to TRBJ2-2, with a possible D match to TRBD1 (6 bases). The germline CDR1 and CDR2 sequences are GTSNPN and SVGIG (reference sequence). V was shortened by 3 bases and J by 5 bases, with 16 bases between the two germline ends. The CDR3 spans 15 residues. This CDR3 is CAWRARGSSTGELFF. The CDR3 nucleotides read TGTGCCTGGAGAGCGAGGGGGAGTTCGACCGGGGAGCTGTTTTTT.